The 29 T cell receptor beta chains reported below all come from one sample, sequenced in a study of blood T cell repertoires in COVID-19 (dated by TCRdb to between 2020 and 2021). Library prep was done by the immunoSEQ multiplex PCR assay. The source is immuneACCESS, and TCRdb retained only in-frame sequences with V and J called. Part of the clones is not carried over; for the studies checked, unresolved V genes explain less than half of this, and the remainder is unexplained. This sample lists roughly 220,000 clones; around 86% were detected once. The ten most abundant clones make up 3% to 4% of the sample. Material for sequencing was PBMCs or T cells enriched from blood (not recorded which). The receptors stem from a woman between 35 and 50 years old with acute COVID-19.

This clone was observed once. The chain is built from TRBV25-1 and TRBJ1-3, with 9 bases fitting TRBD1. The ends lost 4 bases at V and 4 bases at J; junction bases unmatched: 8. CDR1 and CDR2 (germline): MGHDK, SYGVNS. This CDR3 contains 16 residues. In DNA, the CDR3 is TGTGCCAGCAGTGCCCGGGACAGGGTATCCGGAAACACCATATATTTT. Its translation: CASSARDRVSGNTIYF.

This clone was recorded once. The CDR3 nucleotides are TGTGCCAGCAGCTCAACCGGCCGCTTCGGAGACGAGCAGTACTTC. As protein: CASSSTGRFGDEQYF. The gene calls are TRBV7-2 and TRBJ2-7; D remains ambiguous. The CDR3 runs to 15 residues. V was shortened by 4 bases and J by 5 bases, with 18 bases between the two germline ends. The germline CDR1 and CDR2 sequences are SGHTA and FQGNSA.

The chain couples TRBV27 to TRBJ2-3; TRBD2 aligns across 7 bases. J lost 4 bases, V lost 2 bases, and 21 bases had no gene match. Germline values: CDR1 MNHEY, CDR2 SMNVEV (reference sequence). This CDR3 is built from 20 residues. This CDR3 reads CASSLTAGWPEVREADTQYF. CDR3 sequence (DNA): TGTGCCAGCAGTTTAACTGCGGGGTGGCCAGAAGTTCGGGAGGCAGATACGCAGTATTTT.

The chain recombines TRBV5-4 with TRBJ2-7, with D possibly being TRBD2 (6 bases). Trimming pared 4 bases from V and 0 bases from J, leaving 26 bases between. CDR3 size: 19 residues. Looked up from germline, CDR1 is SGHNT and CDR2 is YYREEE (reference sequence). CDR3 sequence reads: CASSGFHRGSDRLSYEQYF. Here the CDR3 DNA reads TGTGCCAGCAGCGGGTTCCACCGGGGGTCGGACCGACTCTCCTACGAGCAGTACTTC.

This clone was counted only a few times. J is TRBJ1-6 and V is TRBV30; 10 nucleotides match TRBD1. This CDR3 region has 14 residues. Looked up from germline, CDR1 is GTSNPN and CDR2 is SVGIG (reference sequence). Trimming took 3 bases from V and 6 from J; bases not matched to a gene: 2. For the CDR3, the DNA is TGTGCCTGGAGCCGGGACAGGGGTAATTCACCCCTCCACTTT. Its translation is CAWSRDRGNSPLHF.

This clone was observed once. V usage is TRBV11-2 and J usage is TRBJ1-2; D possibly corresponds to TRBD1 (6 bases). The CDR3 covers 15 residues. CDR1 and CDR2 (germline): SGHAT, FQNNGV. Trimming shortened V by 5 bases and J by 6 bases, and 19 bases separated the two germline ends. The CDR3 is CASSTPDRRSNGYTF. DNA of the CDR3: TGTGCCAGCAGCACCCCGGACAGACGATCAAATGGCTACACCTTC.

This chain joins TRBV10-1 and TRBJ2-3; TRBD2 matches at 10 bases. CDR1 is WNHNN, CDR2 SYGVQD, per germline (reference sequence). The CDR3 is 17 residues long. Unmatched junction bases numbered 11, after V lost 6 bases and J lost 2 bases. The DNA for the CDR3 is TGCGCCAGCAGCCCGAGTGGACTAGCGGACTTCACAGATACGCAGTATTTT. Protein product: CASSPSGLADFTDTQYF.

CDR3 protein: CASSQERGLAGVVGELFF. The CDR3 bases are TGTGCCAGCAGCCAAGAGAGGGGACTAGCGGGAGTTGTCGGGGAGCTGTTTTTT. The chain is built from TRBV3-1 (or the pseudogene TRBV3-2) and TRBJ2-2, with 14 nucleotides matching TRBD2. CDR3 size: 18 residues. Per the germline V gene, CDR1 is LGHDT and CDR2 is YNNKEL (reference sequence). Trimming removed 0 bases from V and 7 bases from J; junction bases left unmatched: 7.

This clone was observed once. The V call is TRBV10-2, the J call TRBJ2-1; tentatively, D is TRBD2 (5 bases). The germline V gene encodes CDR1 WSHSY and CDR2 SAAADI. The V end was cut by 4 bases, the J end by 6 bases, with 19 bases between. The CDR3 length is 16 residues. The CDR3 sequence is CASSGVEGAILNEQFF. CDR3 nucleotide sequence: TGCGCCAGCAGTGGAGTAGAGGGAGCGATCCTCAATGAGCAGTTCTTC.

The rearrangement uses TRBV3-1 (or the pseudogene TRBV3-2) and TRBJ1-3, with unresolved D. Germline CDR1 reads LGHDT; CDR2 reads YNNKEL (reference sequence). V was cut by 8 bases and J by 4 bases, with 9 bases left in between. The length of the CDR3 is 12 residues. As DNA, the CDR3 is TGTGCCAGCGCCCCCGCGGGAAACACCATATATTTT. Translated: CASAPAGNTIYF.

The rearrangement joins TRBV6-6 to TRBJ2-7; 11 bases are a match to TRBD2. The trim removed 6 bases at V and 4 bases at J, leaving 5 bases unmatched. Germline CDR1 and CDR2: MNHNY and SVGAGI (reference sequence). This CDR3 has 14 amino acids. DNA of the CDR3: TGTGCCAGCAGGGGGACTAGCGGATCGTACGAGCAGTACTTC. It specifies CASRGTSGSYEQYF.

The chain uses TRBV24-1 and TRBJ1-2, with D tentatively TRBD1 (5 bases). From germline, CDR1 is KGHDR and CDR2 SFDVKD. Deletions cut 1 base from V and 8 bases from J, with 13 bases between. This CDR3 comprises 14 residues. DNA of the CDR3: TGTGCCACCAGTGATTTAGGCAGGGCCAACGGCTACACCTTC. Translating gives CATSDLGRANGYTF.

The table lists this clone with a count of one. The V call is TRBV18, the J call TRBJ2-2, with 8 bases aligning to TRBD2. The CDR3 runs to 15 residues. Germline lookup yields CDR1 KGHSH and CDR2 LQKENI. Trimming took 5 bases from V and 4 from J; bases not matched to a gene: 6. The CDR3 DNA follows: TGTGCCAGCTCATTACTAGCGGAAGCCACCGGGGAGCTGTTTTTT. Translation gives CASSLLAEATGELFF.

The genes are TRBV2 and TRBJ1-1; the D gene is possibly TRBD1 (6 bases). The V end lost 6 bases, the J end lost 1 base, and 12 bases lay between the germline ends. Germline lookup yields CDR1 SNHLY and CDR2 FYNNEI. The CDR3 has 14 residues. In DNA form, the CDR3 reads TGTGCCAGCAGGAGACAGGCCTCGAACACTGAAGCTTTCTTT. It yields the protein CASRRQASNTEAFF.

This clone is a singleton in its sample. The V gene is TRBV7-9, the J gene TRBJ1-1; TRBD1 is a possible D gene (6 bases). CDR3 length equals 13 residues. The germline V gene encodes CDR1 SEHNR and CDR2 FQNEAQ (reference sequence). V lost 3 bases and J lost 5, with 10 bases in between. For the CDR3, the DNA is TGTGCCAGCAGCTTCACAGGGATTACTGAAGCTTTCTTT. Translating gives CASSFTGITEAFF. The whole variable domain, remainder taken from reference TRBV7-9 and TRBJ1-1, is DTGVSQNPRHKITKRGQNVTFRCDPISEHNRLYWYRQTLGQGPEFLTYFQNEAQLEKSRLLSDRFSAERPKGSFSTLEIQRTEQGDSAMYLCASSFTGITEAFFGQGTRLTVV.

J is TRBJ2-3 and V is TRBV18; D possibly corresponds to TRBD2 (5 bases). This CDR3 contains 17 residues. Germline V gene lookup returns CDR1 KGHSH and CDR2 LQKENI. The ends were cut back, 5 bases at V and 1 base at J, with 19 bases in the middle. In DNA, the CDR3 is TGTGCCAGCTCAAAGGCAGGAGGCTTAAGGGGCACAGATACGCAGTATTTT. This gives the protein CASSKAGGLRGTDTQYF.

This chain joins TRBV28 and TRBJ1-1; 7 bases are a match to TRBD1. The germline CDR1 and CDR2 sequences are MDHEN and SYDVKM. The ends lost 3 bases at V and 2 bases at J; junction bases unmatched: 6. The CDR3 consists of 15 residues. The CDR3 region has the DNA TGTGCCAGCAGTTTCTCGACAGGGAGAAACACTGAAGCTTTCTTT. Translated: CASSFSTGRNTEAFF.

V is TRBV28 and J is TRBJ2-4, with D perhaps matching TRBD2 (6 bases). The CDR3 runs 18 residues. Germline values: CDR1 MDHEN, CDR2 SYDVKM. The V gene lost 8 bases and the J gene lost 0 bases, with 23 bases spanning the gap. The CDR3, as DNA: TGTGCCAGCCAGAATGGACTACACTATTTCCTAGCCAAAAACATTCAGTACTTC. It encodes CASQNGLHYFLAKNIQYF.

V and J are TRBV12-3 or TRBV12-4 and TRBJ2-2; D ambiguous. The V gene lost 4 bases and the J gene lost 8 bases, with 2 bases spanning the gap. This CDR3 is 10 amino acids long. The CDR3 sequence is CASSSGELFF. DNA of the CDR3: TGTGCCAGCAGTTCGGGGGAGCTGTTTTTT.

The chain employs TRBV29-1 and TRBJ2-1; 11 nucleotides align to TRBD2. After removal of 6 bases from V and 4 bases from J, the junction contained 2 bases not matched to a gene. The CDR3 totals 13 residues. Germline V CDR1 and CDR2: SQVTM, ANQGSEA. CDR3 bases: TGCAGCGTAGGGACTAGCGGATACAATGAGCAGTTCTTC. Protein product: CSVGTSGYNEQFF.

This clone was seen a few times. The V and J genes are TRBV29-1 and TRBJ2-7, with 9 bases matching TRBD1. After removal of 2 bases from V and 3 bases from J, the junction contained 5 bases not matched to a gene. The V gene's germline CDR1 is SQVTM and CDR2 ANQGSEA. The CDR3 sequence is 14 residues long. CDR3 nucleotides: TGCAGCGTTGAACCGGGACAGGGACACTACGAGCAGTACTTC. Protein sequence: CSVEPGQGHYEQYF.

This chain links TRBV5-1 with TRBJ1-3; 7 positions match TRBD1. The CDR3 runs 15 residues. Trimming cost V 6 bases and J 2 bases; bases outside gene matches: 8. In germline, CDR1 is SGHRS, CDR2 YFSETQ. This CDR3 reads CASTISGGPGNTIYF. In nucleotides, the CDR3 is TGCGCCAGCACCATCTCAGGGGGTCCTGGAAACACCATATATTTT.

The chain joins TRBV28 to TRBJ2-3; TRBD2 aligns across 7 bases. From germline, CDR1 is MDHEN and CDR2 SYDVKM. The CDR3 totals 17 residues. With 5 bases clipped from V and 2 bases from J, the junction kept 13 bases outside the gene matches. CDR3 in amino acids: CASSTSRGRADTDTQYF. The CDR3 nucleotides are TGTGCCAGCAGTACCTCCCGAGGGAGGGCCGACACAGATACGCAGTATTTT.

This clone was detected only a few times. The chain joins TRBV5-1 to TRBJ1-2; D gene uncertain. V was clipped by 0 bases and J by 6 bases, with 9 bases between them. The length of the CDR3 is 13 residues. In germline, CDR1 is SGHRS, CDR2 YFSETQ. Here the CDR3 reads CASSLGYQDGYTF. In DNA, the CDR3 is TGCGCCAGCAGCTTGGGGTACCAGGATGGCTACACCTTC. The complete variable domain, with remaining parts taken from reference TRBV5-1 and TRBJ1-2, reads KAGVTQTPRYLIKTRGQQVTLSCSPISGHRSVSWYQQTPGQGLQFLFEYFSETQRNKGNFPGRFSGRQFSNSRSEMNVSTLELGDSALYLCASSLGYQDGYTFGSGTRLTVV.

This clone was found once. V usage is TRBV5-1 and J usage is TRBJ2-7, with a weak D call TRBD2 (6 bases). V was shortened by 1 base and J by 3 bases, with 14 bases between the two germline ends. Germline V gene data show CDR1 as SGHRS and CDR2 as YFSETQ. This CDR3 has 15 amino acids. CDR3 nucleotide sequence: TGCGCCAGCAGCTTGATTTACGGGAGTCTCTACGAGCAGTACTTC. This translates into CASSLIYGSLYEQYF. The full variable domain, its missing parts supplied by reference TRBV5-1 and TRBJ2-7, is KAGVTQTPRYLIKTRGQQVTLSCSPISGHRSVSWYQQTPGQGLQFLFEYFSETQRNKGNFPGRFSGRQFSNSRSEMNVSTLELGDSALYLCASSLIYGSLYEQYFGPGTRLTVT.

This clone was picked up a small number of times. The V and J genes are TRBV9 and TRBJ2-5, with a weak D call TRBD2 (5 bases). The V gene lost 4 bases and the J gene lost 3 bases, with 19 bases spanning the gap. The CDR3 is made up of 16 amino acids. Germline-derived CDR1 and CDR2 are SGDLS and YYNGEE. The CDR3 loop is CASSPLGPGEKETQYF. In nucleotides, the CDR3 is TGTGCCAGCAGCCCTCTGGGCCCCGGGGAGAAAGAGACCCAGTACTTC.

The gene calls are TRBV5-1 and TRBJ1-2; 8 nucleotides align to TRBD1. Per germline, CDR1 SGHRS and CDR2 YFSETQ. The ends lost 2 bases at V and 2 bases at J; junction bases unmatched: 5. There are 15 residues in the CDR3. The CDR3 protein is CASSFSGGQNYGYTF. In nucleotides, the CDR3 is TGCGCCAGCAGCTTCTCAGGGGGCCAAAACTATGGCTACACCTTC.

V usage is TRBV25-1 and J usage is TRBJ2-4; 11 bases agree with TRBD2. The CDR3 runs 17 residues. The J segment lost 4 bases and the V segment lost 0 bases, leaving 5 bases of the junction unmatched. Per germline, CDR1 MGHDK and CDR2 SYGVNS. The CDR3 region is CASSEYSGRGPKNIQYF. Here the CDR3 DNA reads TGTGCCAGCAGTGAATATAGCGGGAGGGGGCCTAAAAACATTCAGTACTTC.

The chain combines TRBV2 with TRBJ1-5, with D possibly being TRBD1 (5 bases). The V and J ends lost 6 bases and 0 bases respectively, with 9 bases between them. Germline CDR1 is SNHLY and CDR2 is FYNNEI. The CDR3 is made up of 14 amino acids. The CDR3: CASRDIFSNQPQHF. The CDR3 DNA reads as TGTGCCAGCAGGGACATCTTTAGCAATCAGCCCCAGCATTTT.